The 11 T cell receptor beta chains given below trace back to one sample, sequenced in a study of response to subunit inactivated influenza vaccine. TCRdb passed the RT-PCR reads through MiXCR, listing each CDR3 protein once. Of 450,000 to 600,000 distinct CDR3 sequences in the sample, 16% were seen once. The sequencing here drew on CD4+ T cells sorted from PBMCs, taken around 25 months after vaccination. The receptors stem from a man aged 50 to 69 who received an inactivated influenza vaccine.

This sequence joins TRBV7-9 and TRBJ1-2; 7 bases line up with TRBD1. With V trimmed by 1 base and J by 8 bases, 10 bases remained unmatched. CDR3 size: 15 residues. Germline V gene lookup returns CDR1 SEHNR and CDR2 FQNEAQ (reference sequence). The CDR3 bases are TGTGCCAGCAGCTTAGTTCCCGCAGGGGGAGAAGGCTACACCTTC. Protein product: CASSLVPAGGEGYTF.

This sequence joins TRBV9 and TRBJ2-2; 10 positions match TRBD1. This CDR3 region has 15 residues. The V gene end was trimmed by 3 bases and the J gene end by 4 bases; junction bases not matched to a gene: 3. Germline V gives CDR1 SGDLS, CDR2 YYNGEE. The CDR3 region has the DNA TGTGCCAGCAGCGCTCGGACAGGGGGCACCGGGGAGCTGTTTTTT. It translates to CASSARTGGTGELFF.

Here the CDR3 reads CSAVKPAGGTYEQYF. The CDR3 coding sequence is TGCAGTGCAGTTAAACCGGCAGGTGGGACCTACGAGCAGTACTTC. The V and J genes are TRBV20-1 and TRBJ2-7; no firm D call. CDR3 length: 15 residues. CDR1 is DFQATT and CDR2 is SNEGSKA in the germline V gene (reference sequence). Trimming took off 6 bases at V and 2 bases at J, with 20 bases between the two ends.

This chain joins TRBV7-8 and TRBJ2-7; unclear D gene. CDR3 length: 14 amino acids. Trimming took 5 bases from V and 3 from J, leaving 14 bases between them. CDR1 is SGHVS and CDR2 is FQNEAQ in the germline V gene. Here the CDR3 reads CASSTRTVLYEQYF. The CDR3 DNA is TGTGCCAGCAGCACCAGGACCGTTCTCTACGAGCAGTACTTC.

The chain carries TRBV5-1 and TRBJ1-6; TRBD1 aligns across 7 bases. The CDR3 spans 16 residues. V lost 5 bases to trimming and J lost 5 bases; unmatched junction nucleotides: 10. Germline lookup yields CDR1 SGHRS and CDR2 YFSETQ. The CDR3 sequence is CASRPNTGVHNSPLHF. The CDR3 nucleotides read TGCGCCAGCAGACCGAATACAGGGGTCCATAATTCACCCCTCCACTTT.

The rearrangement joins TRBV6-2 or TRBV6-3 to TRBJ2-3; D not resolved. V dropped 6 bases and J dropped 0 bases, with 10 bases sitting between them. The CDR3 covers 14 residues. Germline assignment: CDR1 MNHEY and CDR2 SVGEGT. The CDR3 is CASRPTYSTDTQYF. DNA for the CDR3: TGTGCCAGCAGACCGACATATAGCACAGATACGCAGTATTTT.

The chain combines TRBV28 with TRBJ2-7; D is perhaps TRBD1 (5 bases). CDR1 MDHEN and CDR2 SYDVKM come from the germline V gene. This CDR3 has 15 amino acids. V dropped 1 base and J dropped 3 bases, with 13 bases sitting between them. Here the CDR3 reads CASSLSSRAHYEQYF. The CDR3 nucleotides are TGTGCCAGCAGTTTATCGTCCAGGGCCCACTACGAGCAGTACTTC.

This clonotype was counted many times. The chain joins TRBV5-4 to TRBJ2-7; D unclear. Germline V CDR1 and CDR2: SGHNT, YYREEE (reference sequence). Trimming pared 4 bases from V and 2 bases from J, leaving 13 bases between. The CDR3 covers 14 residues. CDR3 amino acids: CASSLTTGTYEQYF. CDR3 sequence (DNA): TGTGCCAGCAGCCTAACGACTGGAACCTACGAGCAGTACTTC. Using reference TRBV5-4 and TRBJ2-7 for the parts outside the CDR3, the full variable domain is ETGVTQSPTHLIKTRGQQVTLRCSSQSGHNTVSWYQQALGQGPQFIFQYYREEENGRGNFPPRFSGLQFPNYSSELNVNALELDDSALYLCASSLTTGTYEQYFGPGTRLTVT.

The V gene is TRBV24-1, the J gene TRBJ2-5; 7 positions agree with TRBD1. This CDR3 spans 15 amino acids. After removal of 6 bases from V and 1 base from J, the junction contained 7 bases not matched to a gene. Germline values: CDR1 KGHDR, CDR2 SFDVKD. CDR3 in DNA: TGTGCCACCAGTCTGGGACAGCAAATCCAAGAGACCCAGTACTTC. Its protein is CATSLGQQIQETQYF.

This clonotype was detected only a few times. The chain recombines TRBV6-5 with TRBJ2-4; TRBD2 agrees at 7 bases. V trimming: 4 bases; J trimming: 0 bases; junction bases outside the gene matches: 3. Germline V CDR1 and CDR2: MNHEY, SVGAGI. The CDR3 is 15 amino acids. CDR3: CASSSGGLAKNIQYF. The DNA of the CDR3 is TGTGCCAGCAGTTCGGGAGGTTTAGCCAAAAACATTCAGTACTTC.

CDR3 DNA sequence: TGCGCCAGCAGCTTGTTTGCAGGGGCGAACACCGGGGAGCTGTTTTTT. Its translation is CASSLFAGANTGELFF. The chain joins TRBV5-1 to TRBJ2-2; a possible D gene is TRBD1 (6 bases). V lost 1 base and J lost 0, with 10 bases in between. Germline-derived CDR1 and CDR2 are SGHRS and YFSETQ. CDR3 length equals 16 residues.